These 28 T cell receptor beta chains came from one sample sequenced in a study of cytomegalovirus exposure and HLA in healthy donors. PCR primers comprised 60 Vbeta and 13 Jbeta primers. Some clones are missing from TCRdb's copy, which holds only in-frame ones; the method was immunoSEQ multiplex PCR. Counted here are about 130,000 clones, under 85% occurring once; the ten biggest clones make up under 3.5%. Specimen: PBMCs. The source is a man younger than 40 in good health and CMV-seronegative.

The chain joins TRBV30 to TRBJ1-4, with 9 bases aligning to TRBD1. CDR3 size: 14 residues. The germline CDR1 and CDR2 sequences are GTSNPN and SVGIG (reference sequence). Trimming at V came to 2 bases and at J to 5 bases, leaving 3 bases not matched to a gene. In DNA, the CDR3 is TGTGCCTGGAGTACCGGGACAGGGAATGAAAAACTGTTTTTT. The encoded protein is CAWSTGTGNEKLFF.

This clone was observed a single time. DNA of the CDR3: TGTGCCAGCAGCGTATTAGGTAGCGACCTCTACAATGAGCAGTTCTTC. It encodes CASSVLGSDLYNEQFF. The rearrangement uses TRBV9 and TRBJ2-1; tentatively, D is TRBD2 (5 bases). Germline V gene lookup returns CDR1 SGDLS and CDR2 YYNGEE. Trimming removed 1 base from V and 3 bases from J, with 14 bases in between. This CDR3 region has 16 residues. Complete variable domain (other parts from reference TRBV9 and TRBJ2-1): DSGVTQTPKHLITATGQRVTLRCSPRSGDLSVYWYQQSLDQGLQFLIQYYNGEERAKGNILERFSAQQFPDLHSELNLSSLELGDSALYFCASSVLGSDLYNEQFFGPGTRLTVL.

The chain is built from TRBV6-5 and TRBJ2-7; the match to TRBD2 covers 7 bases. The junction had 9 bases not matched to a gene; V was cut back by 2 bases and J by 5 bases. Germline values: CDR1 MNHEY, CDR2 SVGAGI. The CDR3 length is 15 residues. The CDR3 DNA reads TGTGCCAGCAGTTACACAAGGCCGGGAGGCGACGAGCAGTACTTC. It is translated as CASSYTRPGGDEQYF.

J is TRBJ1-5 and V is TRBV19; no definite D call. The germline gives CDR1 LNHDA, CDR2 SQIVND (reference sequence). The V gene lost 5 bases and the J gene lost 6 bases, with 11 bases spanning the gap. CDR3 length: 13 residues. CDR3 in DNA: TGTGCCAGTAGTGCCCTCAGTTTTCAGCCCCAGCATTTT. The encoded protein is CASSALSFQPQHF.

This clone has a count of ten or more. V is TRBV10-3 and J is TRBJ1-5; D perhaps matches TRBD1 (6 bases). V was cut by 5 bases and J by 4 bases, with 12 bases left in between. The length of the CDR3 is 14 residues. In germline, CDR1 is ENHRY, CDR2 SYGVKD. Here the CDR3 reads CAISQGNRNQPQHF. CDR3 DNA sequence: TGTGCCATCAGTCAGGGGAATAGAAATCAGCCCCAGCATTTT.

The gene calls are TRBV7-8 and TRBJ2-1, with TRBD2 identical over 11 bases. Germline V gene data show CDR1 as SGHVS and CDR2 as FQNEAQ. The junction had 2 bases not matched to a gene; V was cut back by 4 bases and J by 3 bases. The CDR3 is made up of 15 amino acids. CDR3 in amino acids: CASSSLAGVYNEQFF. CDR3 bases: TGTGCCAGCAGCTCACTAGCGGGAGTCTACAATGAGCAGTTCTTC.

As to this clone: Germline is not matched at one junction end, which may reflect a read error. This rearrangement joins TRBV7-9 to TRBJ2-7; tentative D call: TRBD1 (6 bases). The CDR3 extends over 12 amino acids. The germline CDR1 and CDR2 sequences are SEHNR and FQNEAQ (reference sequence). CDR3 bases: TGTGCCAGCAGCTTATGGCAGGACAGCAAGAGCTTC. This translates into CASSLWQDSKSF.

The chain uses TRBV7-2 and TRBJ2-2; 11 bases align to TRBD2. The CDR3 runs 15 residues. V was pared by 2 bases and J by 5 bases, with 1 base of the junction left unmatched. Germline CDR1 reads SGHTA; CDR2 reads FQGNSA. The CDR3 DNA reads TGTGCCAGCAGCTTAAGACTAGCGGGAACCGGGGAGCTGTTTTTT. Its protein product is CASSLRLAGTGELFF. Based on the CDR3 plus reference TRBV7-2 and TRBJ2-2, the full variable domain is GAGVSQSPSNKVTEKGKDVELRCDPISGHTALYWYRQSLGQGLEFLIYFQGNSAPDKSGLPSDRFSAERTGGSVSTLTIQRTQQEDSAVYLCASSLRLAGTGELFFGEGSRLTVL.

In this sample, this clone turned up once. The chain couples TRBV18 to TRBJ1-4, with 9 bases fitting TRBD1. The CDR3 is made up of 16 amino acids. Germline CDR1 is KGHSH and CDR2 is LQKENI. V gave up 6 bases and J gave up 8 bases; unmatched junction bases: 13. This CDR3 reads CASSQDRGVASEKLFF. CDR3 nucleotides: TGTGCCAGCTCCCAGGACAGGGGAGTTGCATCAGAAAAACTGTTTTTT.

The gene calls are TRBV28 and TRBJ2-7, with 7 bases lining up with TRBD1. Germline V gene lookup returns CDR1 MDHEN and CDR2 SYDVKM. The CDR3 sequence is 14 residues long. Germline trimming cut 7 bases from V and 4 bases from J; bases unmatched to any gene: 10. The chain's CDR3 is CASNQDRTSYEQYF. CDR3 bases: TGTGCCAGCAACCAGGACAGGACCTCTTACGAGCAGTACTTC.

This chain connects TRBV5-6 to TRBJ2-3; D gene unclear. CDR3 size: 16 residues. Per germline, CDR1 SGHDT and CDR2 YYEEEE. The ends were cut back, 4 bases at V and 2 bases at J, with 17 bases in the middle. CDR3 in DNA: TGTGCCAGCAGCAAGGATCGAGGTTCCTTCACAGATACGCAGTATTTT. Translated: CASSKDRGSFTDTQYF.

The genes are TRBV19 and TRBJ2-6; perhaps TRBD2 as D (5 bases). The CDR3 spans 18 residues. The germline V and J ends were trimmed by 6 bases and 1 base, with 19 bases remaining between them. CDR1 is LNHDA and CDR2 is SQIVND in the germline V gene (reference sequence). The CDR3 region is CASSDEGRVGSGANVLTF. The CDR3 region has the DNA TGTGCCAGTAGCGACGAGGGCCGGGTGGGGTCTGGGGCCAACGTCCTGACTTTC.

The rearrangement uses TRBV30 and TRBJ1-6; a possible D gene is TRBD1 (5 bases). The V and J ends lost 4 bases and 6 bases respectively, with 16 bases between them. The germline V gene encodes CDR1 GTSNPN and CDR2 SVGIG (reference sequence). The CDR3 is made up of 15 amino acids. Here the CDR3 DNA reads TGTGCCTGGACCCCCGTTCAGGGCCTTAATTCACCCCTCCACTTT. This translates into CAWTPVQGLNSPLHF. Together with reference TRBV30 and TRBJ1-6, the CDR3 gives the full variable domain: SQTIHQWPATLVQPVGSPLSLECTVEGTSNPNLYWYRQAAGRGLQLLFYSVGIGQISSEVPQNLSASRPQDRQFILSSKKLLLSDSGFYLCAWTPVQGLNSPLHFGNGTRLTVT.

The CDR3 coding sequence is TGTGCCAGCAGCTTTCGCGGGGACTACGTGTTTTTT. Protein product: CASSFRGDYVFF. The gene calls are TRBV7-2 and TRBJ1-4; the D gene is possibly TRBD1 (5 bases). Trimming stripped 3 bases from V and 15 bases from J, with 14 bases between. The CDR3 has 12 residues. CDR1 and CDR2 from the germline V gene are SGHTA and FQGNSA.

The chain carries TRBV5-4 and TRBJ1-4; 8 bases are shared with TRBD1. Trimming cost V 6 bases and J 6 bases; bases outside gene matches: 7. From germline, CDR1 is SGHNT and CDR2 YYREEE (reference sequence). The CDR3 extends over 14 amino acids. The chain's CDR3 is CASTLQGEDEKLFF. The CDR3 DNA sequence: TGTGCCAGCACCCTACAGGGGGAGGATGAAAAACTGTTTTTT.

Note on this clone: Other DNA sequences within the sample encode an identical CDR3. The chain is built from TRBV30 and TRBJ1-2; 7 nucleotides align to TRBD1. Germline assignment: CDR1 GTSNPN and CDR2 SVGIG (reference sequence). This CDR3 comprises 12 residues. The V segment lost 1 base and the J segment 6 bases; nucleotides outside the gene matches: 2. The CDR3 sequence: CAWSGQGDGYTF. Here the CDR3 DNA reads TGTGCCTGGAGTGGGCAGGGGGATGGCTACACCTTC.

This chain connects TRBV30 to TRBJ1-6; weak D call: TRBD1 (5 bases). The germline V and J ends were trimmed by 4 bases and 9 bases, with 22 bases remaining between them. The CDR3 totals 16 residues. Per the germline V gene, CDR1 is GTSNPN and CDR2 is SVGIG (reference sequence). The CDR3: CAWKTGTALPTSPLHF. In DNA form, the CDR3 reads TGTGCCTGGAAGACCGGGACTGCCCTTCCAACTTCACCCCTCCACTTT.

This clone was observed a handful of times. V is TRBV27 and J is TRBJ1-5; D gene unclear. CDR3 size: 15 residues. The V end lost 3 bases, the J end lost 0 bases, and 9 bases lay between the germline ends. Germline V lookup: CDR1 MNHEY, CDR2 SMNVEV (reference sequence). The CDR3 DNA reads TGTGCCAGCAGTTTGTCTTTTTATAGCAATCAGCCCCAGCATTTT. It yields the protein CASSLSFYSNQPQHF.

The chain recombines TRBV27 with TRBJ2-2, with D perhaps matching TRBD2 (5 bases). Germline V gives CDR1 MNHEY, CDR2 SMNVEV (reference sequence). The CDR3 spans 13 residues. The germline V and J ends were trimmed by 8 bases and 2 bases, with 9 bases remaining between them. CDR3 in amino acids: CASRTGNTGELFF. For the CDR3, the DNA is TGTGCCAGCCGGACGGGAAACACCGGGGAGCTGTTTTTT.

The chain is built from TRBV5-1 and TRBJ2-7, with D possibly being TRBD1 (6 bases). Trimming took 4 bases from V and 2 from J, leaving 16 bases between them. This CDR3 region has 15 residues. Germline CDR1 reads SGHRS; CDR2 reads YFSETQ. Written as DNA, the CDR3 is TGCGCCAGCAGCCCCCAGGGGCCCCTAACCTACGAGCAGTACTTC. Its protein is CASSPQGPLTYEQYF.

In this sample, this clone turned up a few times. J is TRBJ2-1 and V is TRBV7-2; D is possibly TRBD2 (6 bases). Germline-derived CDR1 and CDR2 are SGHTA and FQGNSA. The V end lost 5 bases, the J end lost 3 bases, and 14 bases lay between the germline ends. The CDR3 spans 15 residues. For the CDR3, the DNA is TGTGCCAGCAGCCCCAAAATGGGGGGCTACAATGAGCAGTTCTTC. Translated, it gives CASSPKMGGYNEQFF.

The J gene is TRBJ2-5, the V gene TRBV29-1, with TRBD1 identical over 7 bases. The germline V gene has CDR1 SQVTM and CDR2 ANQGSEA. The trim removed 7 bases at V and 0 bases at J, leaving 5 bases unmatched. This CDR3 has 13 residues. The CDR3 nucleotides are TGCAGCGGGACAGGACGGAACCAAGAGACCCAGTACTTC. Translating it yields CSGTGRNQETQYF.

The V and J genes are TRBV27 and TRBJ2-2; 10 bases are a match to TRBD1. J gave up 5 bases and V 8 bases, and 8 bases lay outside the gene matches. The germline V gene has CDR1 MNHEY and CDR2 SMNVEV (reference sequence). This CDR3 is 15 amino acids long. CDR3 protein: CASAFRDRGTGELFF. The CDR3 DNA is TGTGCCAGCGCTTTCCGGGACAGGGGTACCGGGGAGCTGTTTTTT.

The chain is built from TRBV6-5 and TRBJ2-7; 8 nucleotides align to TRBD1. CDR3 length: 16 amino acids. In germline, CDR1 is MNHEY, CDR2 SVGAGI. V lost 0 bases, J lost 2 bases, and 6 bases stayed unmatched. The CDR3 loop is CASSYSYRGAPYEQYF. CDR3 bases: TGTGCCAGCAGTTACTCGTACAGGGGGGCCCCCTACGAGCAGTACTTC.

CDR3: CASSFLGFASEDTEAFF. The CDR3 DNA reads as TGTGCCAGCAGTTTTCTTGGGTTTGCGTCCGAGGACACTGAAGCTTTCTTT. The chain carries TRBV28 and TRBJ1-1, with D unclear. Trimming cost V 3 bases and J 3 bases, with 20 bases left between them. The length of the CDR3 is 17 residues. Germline V gives CDR1 MDHEN, CDR2 SYDVKM.

V gene TRBV6-5 combines with J gene TRBJ1-2, with TRBD1 as a possible D gene (6 bases). The germline V gene has CDR1 MNHEY and CDR2 SVGAGI. Deletions cut 0 bases from V and 8 bases from J, with 13 bases between. This CDR3 spans 14 amino acids. The CDR3 loop is CASSYSNQGRGYTF. The CDR3 DNA is TGTGCCAGCAGTTACTCGAACCAGGGGCGCGGCTACACCTTC.

This clone was seen only a few times. The sample carries other DNA sequences with the same CDR3. The CDR3: CASSFSVNTEAFF. DNA for the CDR3: TGTGCCAGCAGTTTCTCCGTGAACACTGAAGCTTTCTTT. The gene calls are TRBV27 and TRBJ1-1; no clear D gene. The CDR3 contains 13 residues. The V end was cut by 3 bases, the J end by 0 bases, with 5 bases between. CDR1 and CDR2 (germline): MNHEY, SMNVEV (reference sequence).

The chain is built from TRBV27 and TRBJ1-2; D unresolved. Trimming stripped 8 bases from V and 5 bases from J, with 27 bases between. This CDR3 is built from 17 residues. Germline CDR1 is MNHEY and CDR2 is SMNVEV (reference sequence). The CDR3 reads CASGSPGETLSGYGYTF. The CDR3 bases are TGTGCCAGCGGGTCTCCGGGAGAGACCCTTTCTGGGTATGGCTACACCTTC.